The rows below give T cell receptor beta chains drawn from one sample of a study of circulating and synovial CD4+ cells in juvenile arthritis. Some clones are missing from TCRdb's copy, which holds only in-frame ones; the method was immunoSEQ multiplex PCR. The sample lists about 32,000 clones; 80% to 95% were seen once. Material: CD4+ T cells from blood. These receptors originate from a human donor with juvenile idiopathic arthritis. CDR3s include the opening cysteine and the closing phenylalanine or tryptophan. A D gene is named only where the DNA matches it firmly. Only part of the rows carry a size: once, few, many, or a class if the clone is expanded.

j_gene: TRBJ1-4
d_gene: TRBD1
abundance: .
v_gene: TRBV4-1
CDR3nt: TGCGCCAGCAGCCGAGAGGGGGCGGGTAATGAAAAACTGTTTTTT
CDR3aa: CASSREGAGNEKLFF

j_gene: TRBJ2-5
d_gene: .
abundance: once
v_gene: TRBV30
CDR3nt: TGTGCCTGGGCCGGGACACCCGGCACCCAGTACTTC
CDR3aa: CAWAGTPGTQYF

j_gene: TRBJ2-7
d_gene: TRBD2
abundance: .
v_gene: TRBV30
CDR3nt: TGTGCCTGGACTACGGGAGGGCCGAATTCCGAGCAGTACTTC
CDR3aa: CAWTTGGPNSEQYF

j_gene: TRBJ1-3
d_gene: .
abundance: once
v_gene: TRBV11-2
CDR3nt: TGTGCCAGCAGCTTAGGACAGTCGGGCTTGGGAAACACCATATATTTT
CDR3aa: CASSLGQSGLGNTIYF

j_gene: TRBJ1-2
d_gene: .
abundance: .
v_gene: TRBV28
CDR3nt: TGTGCCAGCAGTTTATCCAGTCGGGGTGGGTCTAACTATGGCTACACCTTC
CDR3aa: CASSLSSRGGSNYGYTF

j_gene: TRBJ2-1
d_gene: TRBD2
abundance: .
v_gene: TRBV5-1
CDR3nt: TGCGCCAGCAGCTTGGCAACTAGCGGGAGTGTTAATGAGCAGTTCTTC
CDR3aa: CASSLATSGSVNEQFF

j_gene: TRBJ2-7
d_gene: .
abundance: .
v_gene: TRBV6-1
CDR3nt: TGTGCCAGCAGTGAATCGGCCGGGGGAAGAAGCGAGCAGTACTTC
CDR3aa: CASSESAGGRSEQYF

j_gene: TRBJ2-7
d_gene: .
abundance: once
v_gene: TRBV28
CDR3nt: TGTGCCAGCAGTTTTGCAGGGCTCAACGAGCAGTACTTC
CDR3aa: CASSFAGLNEQYF

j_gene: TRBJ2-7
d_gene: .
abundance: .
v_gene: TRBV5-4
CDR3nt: TGTGCCAGCAGCTCTGAAGCGCGGTCCTACGAGCAGTACTTC
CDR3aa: CASSSEARSYEQYF

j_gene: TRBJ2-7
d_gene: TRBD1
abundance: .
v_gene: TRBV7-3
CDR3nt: TGTGCCAGCAGCCCAACCCCCGGGACAGGGACCTACGAGCAGTACTTC
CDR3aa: CASSPTPGTGTYEQYF

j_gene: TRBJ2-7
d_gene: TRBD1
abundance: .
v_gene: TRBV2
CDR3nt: TGTGCCAGCAGTGCCGGGACAGGGGGATACGAGCAGTACTTC
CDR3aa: CASSAGTGGYEQYF